This passage covers 11 T cell receptor beta chains from one sample sequenced in a study of T cells in Graves' hyperthyroidism and ophthalmopathy. Researchers took RNA transcripts and amplified the TCR beta CDR3 regions from them. TCR CDR3 underwent first-round RT-PCR with the HTBI primer set. TCRdb re-called the multiplex PCR reads through MiXCR, storing one row per CDR3 protein. The sample lists 450,000 to 650,000 distinct CDR3 sequences, approximately 17% occurring once. Sequenced input: blood. The receptors were sampled from a woman in her late teens or twenties with Graves' ophthalmopathy.

The chain recombines TRBV4-1 with TRBJ2-7; D remains ambiguous. V lost 0 bases to trimming and J lost 7 bases, with 10 bases between them. The CDR3 has 13 residues. CDR1 and CDR2 from the germline V gene are MGHRA and YSYEKL. The CDR3 sequence: CASSQDLSQEQYF. CDR3 in DNA: TGCGCCAGCAGCCAAGATTTGAGCCAGGAGCAGTACTTC.

In its sample, this clonotype was seen many times. The chain employs TRBV27 and TRBJ1-2; TRBD1 matches at 9 bases. V was pared by 0 bases and J by 4 bases, with 3 bases of the junction left unmatched. CDR1 is MNHEY and CDR2 is SMNVEV in the germline V gene (reference sequence). The CDR3 contains 15 residues. The CDR3 region has the DNA TGTGCCAGCAGTTTATCTTCGACAGGGGGCTATGGCTACACCTTC. Translating it yields CASSLSSTGGYGYTF.

This clonotype was counted ten times or more. V gene TRBV11-3 combines with J gene TRBJ2-1; perhaps TRBD1 as D (6 bases). The CDR3 runs to 12 residues. The V end was cut by 5 bases, the J end by 8 bases, with 10 bases between. Germline values: CDR1 SGHNT, CDR2 YENEEA. The CDR3 region has the DNA TGTGCCAGCAGCCAGGGGTGGGATGAGCAGTTCTTC. Residues: CASSQGWDEQFF. The full variable domain, its missing parts supplied by reference TRBV11-3 and TRBJ2-1, is EAGVVQSPRYKIIEKKQPVAFWCNPISGHNTLYWYLQNLGQGPELLIRYENEEAVDDSQLPKDRFSAERLKGVDSTLKIQPAELGDSAVYLCASSQGWDEQFFGPGTRLTVL.

This clonotype came up a few times. The chain recombines TRBV25-1 with TRBJ2-3, with 8 bases identical to TRBD1. CDR1 is MGHDK, CDR2 SYGVNS, per germline. CDR3 length equals 16 residues. J lost 5 bases, V lost 8 bases, and 15 bases had no gene match. The CDR3 spells CASGAGGPPPEDTQYF. CDR3 nucleotides: TGTGCCAGCGGGGCAGGGGGCCCCCCCCCCGAAGATACGCAGTATTTT.

This clonotype was seen ten or more times. The V and J genes are TRBV15 and TRBJ2-3; no definite D call. The ends were cut back, 5 bases at V and 0 bases at J, with 12 bases in the middle. The CDR3 runs to 15 residues. The germline V gene encodes CDR1 LNHNV and CDR2 YYDKDF (reference sequence). CDR3 nucleotides: TGTGCCACCAGCCTTGCGGCCCAAAGCACAGATACGCAGTATTTT. This codes for CATSLAAQSTDTQYF.

The chain has TRBV5-1 and TRBJ2-2, with D possibly being TRBD1 (6 bases). The V gene lost 3 bases and the J gene lost 6 bases, with 12 bases spanning the gap. The CDR3 length is 14 residues. The germline gives CDR1 SGHRS, CDR2 YFSETQ. The CDR3 region is CASSSSGEPGELFF. DNA for the CDR3: TGCGCCAGCAGCTCATCAGGGGAGCCCGGGGAGCTGTTTTTT.

This clonotype was recorded at least ten times. The rearrangement joins TRBV11-2 to TRBJ2-3, with a weak D call TRBD2 (6 bases). CDR3 size: 18 residues. Germline V gives CDR1 SGHAT, CDR2 FQNNGV. Trimming cost V 5 bases and J 3 bases, with 24 bases left between them. CDR3 loop: CASSPRGLARGQTDTQYF. CDR3 bases: TGTGCCAGCAGCCCCCGCGGCCTAGCGAGGGGTCAAACAGATACGCAGTATTTT.

This clonotype was recorded once. The V call is TRBV25-1, the J call TRBJ1-6; the D gene is possibly TRBD1 (5 bases). CDR1 MGHDK and CDR2 SYGVNS come from the germline V gene. Trimming left V 6 bases short and J 11 bases short, with 14 bases between. The CDR3 has 13 residues. CDR3 loop: CASSSPGIAPLHF. The DNA of the CDR3 is TGTGCCAGCAGCTCCCCAGGGATCGCACCCCTCCACTTT. Combining the CDR3 with reference TRBV25-1 and TRBJ1-6 gives the whole variable domain EADIYQTPRYLVIGTGKKITLECSQTMGHDKMYWYQQDPGMELHLIHYSYGVNSTEKGDLSSESTVSRIRTEHFPLTLESARPSHTSQYLCASSSPGIAPLHFGNGTRLTVT.

This rearrangement joins TRBV7-3 to TRBJ2-7; D gene unclear. Trimming removed 1 base from V and 6 bases from J, with 10 bases in between. CDR3 length: 13 residues. Germline V gene sequence: CDR1 SGHTA, CDR2 FQGTGA. CDR3 loop: CASSLIGSGEQYF. For the CDR3, the DNA is TGTGCCAGCAGCTTAATAGGGTCTGGCGAGCAGTACTTC.

V and J are TRBV4-1 and TRBJ2-5; D is possibly TRBD1 (7 bases). V dropped 1 base and J dropped 4 bases, with 19 bases sitting between them. There are 17 residues in the CDR3. CDR1 and CDR2 from the germline V gene are MGHRA and YSYEKL. CDR3 DNA: TGCGCCAGCAGCCAAGGTTCGGAGGGGGCGTTTAGAGAGACCCAGTACTTC. Translating gives CASSQGSEGAFRETQYF.

This clonotype has more than one count but fewer than ten. CDR3 in DNA: TGTGCCAGCAGTGAGACCGGGACGGCATTCAGCAATCAGCCCCAGCATTTT. Its translation: CASSETGTAFSNQPQHF. The gene calls are TRBV27 and TRBJ1-5; possibly TRBD1 for D (5 bases). Germline CDR1 and CDR2: MNHEY and SMNVEV (reference sequence). Trimming left V 5 bases short and J 1 base short, with 18 bases between. The CDR3 spans 17 residues.